This TCR beta chain is drawn from a study of regulatory T cells in long-lasting Graves disease. Study results and caveats: Persistent disease was characterized by preferential usage of TRBV28, TRBJ1-2 and TRBJ2-5.

Stated time point: persistent/refractory GD, antithyroid drugs over 5 years with positive TRAb. PBMC-extracted RNA yielded the TCR library. CDR3 regions were amplified by Arm-PCR using iRepertoire HTBI primers to build TCR beta libraries. TCRdb re-called the multiplex PCR reads through MiXCR, storing one row per CDR3 protein. The sample has a few hundred thousand distinct CDR3 sequences; around 24% are singletons. This clonotype was seen more than once but under ten times. The antigen is unknown. CDR3 size: 14 residues. V was pared by 6 bases and J by 7 bases, with 10 bases of the junction left unmatched. Germline assignment: CDR1 SGHRS and CDR2 YFSETQ.

The chain carries TRBV5-1 and TRBJ2-5, with 9 bases matching TRBD2. The source material was peripheral blood mononuclear cells (PBMCs), sampled when the disease was refractory, from a patient treated with antithyroid drugs. The receptor was isolated from a female donor with Graves disease. CDR3 residues: CASKTTREGLTQYF. CDR3 bases: TGCGCCAGCAAAACGACGCGGGAGGGCCTGACCCAGTACTTC.